This T cell receptor (beta chain) derives from a study of blood T cell repertoires in COVID-19. Study information: There were acute and convalescent COVID-19 samples, and they came from the United States, Italy and Spain. The cDNA or gDNA used as material had been derived from T cells, B-cell-depleted T cells, or PBMCs.

Study processing details: For nucleated cells, counts were estimated from reference gene primer amplification. Here immunoSEQ multiplex PCR was the method, and the copy in TCRdb shows in-frame clones only, minus some. V, J and clone size were drawn from that table, and D and trimming were deduced from the DNA. The sample yields around 160,000 clones, 80% to 90% seen once. This clone came up once. The CDR3 is 15 amino acids. V lost 1 base and J lost 1, with 10 bases in between. CDR1 is MGHRA, CDR2 YSYEKL, per germline. A Seattle source enrolled patients during active infection and followed them longitudinally.

The sequence was obtained from a woman aged 55-69 years with COVID-19, enrolled during active disease. The sequenced material came from peripheral blood. This sequence joins TRBV4-1 and TRBJ2-5; D is uncertain. Here the CDR3 DNA reads TGCGCCAGCAGCCAAGGCCCCCCGGTCCAAGAGACCCAGTACTTC. Translation gives CASSQGPPVQETQYF.